Sequencing of this T cell receptor (beta chain) was carried out in a study of CD8 T cells in ankylosing spondylitis. The study's findings and limits: In ankylosing spondylitis blood, a motif of about 8 highly homologous TCR beta variants appeared characteristic. Disease-associated clones were reportedly significantly overrepresented in matched ankylosing spondylitis synovial fluid. Past studies reported some motif variants in reactive arthritis synovial fluid and blood.

As to this clonotype: Antigen: not known.

The V gene end was trimmed by 2 bases and the J gene end by 7 bases; junction bases not matched to a gene: 8. CDR3 size: 15 residues. Germline V gene data show CDR1 as MGHRA and CDR2 as YSYEKL. A single record per CDR3 protein comes from TCRdb applying MiXCR to the 5' RACE reads. The sample lists about 220,000 distinct CDR3 sequences; 18% were seen once. The sequence came from a male donor with ankylosing spondylitis. Input material: blood, either unsorted or a sorted T cell fraction (not recorded which). The rearrangement uses TRBV4-1 and TRBJ2-1, with TRBD2 matching over 7 bases. The DNA of the CDR3 is TGCGCCAGCAGCCAACAGGGCCCGGGGGGAAATGAGCAGTTCTTC. Amino acid sequence: CASSQQGPGGNEQFF.